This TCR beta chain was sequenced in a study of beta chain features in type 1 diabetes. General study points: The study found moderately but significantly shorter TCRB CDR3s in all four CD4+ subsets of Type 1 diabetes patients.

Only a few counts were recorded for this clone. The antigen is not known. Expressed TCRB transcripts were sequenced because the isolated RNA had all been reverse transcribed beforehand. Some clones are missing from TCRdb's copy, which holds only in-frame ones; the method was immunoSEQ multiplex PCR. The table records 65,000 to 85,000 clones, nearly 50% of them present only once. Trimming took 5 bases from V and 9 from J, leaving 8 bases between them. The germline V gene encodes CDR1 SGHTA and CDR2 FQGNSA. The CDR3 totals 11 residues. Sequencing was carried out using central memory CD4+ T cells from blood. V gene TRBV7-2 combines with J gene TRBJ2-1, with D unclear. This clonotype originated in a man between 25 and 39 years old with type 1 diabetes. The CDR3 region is CASSLRSEQFF. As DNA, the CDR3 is TGTGCCAGCAGCCTCCGGAGTGAGCAGTTCTTC.